This TCR beta chain was recovered during a study of T cells in Graves' hyperthyroidism and ophthalmopathy. Trimming took 5 bases from V and 0 from J, leaving 14 bases between them. The V gene's germline CDR1 is SGHNT and CDR2 YENEEA. The CDR3 totals 16 residues. This clonotype was recorded at least ten times. The investigators amplified TCR beta CDR3 regions from RNA transcripts. First-round RT-PCR targeting the TCR CDR3 was performed with the HTBI primer set. In TCRdb, the multiplex PCR reads were re-called with MiXCR into one record per CDR3 protein. The data show approximately 640,000 distinct CDR3 sequences, 17% seen once.

The genes are TRBV11-3 and TRBJ2-1, with D perhaps matching TRBD2 (6 bases). The TCR originated in a man between 50 and 59 years old with Graves' hyperthyroidism. The sequenced material came from blood. The CDR3 nucleotides read TGTGCCAGCAGCAAGGATAGCGGTAGCTCCTACAATGAGCAGTTCTTC. Translated, it gives CASSKDSGSSYNEQFF. Drawing the rest from reference TRBV11-3 and TRBJ2-1, the complete variable domain is EAGVVQSPRYKIIEKKQPVAFWCNPISGHNTLYWYLQNLGQGPELLIRYENEEAVDDSQLPKDRFSAERLKGVDSTLKIQPAELGDSAVYLCASSKDSGSSYNEQFFGPGTRLTVL.